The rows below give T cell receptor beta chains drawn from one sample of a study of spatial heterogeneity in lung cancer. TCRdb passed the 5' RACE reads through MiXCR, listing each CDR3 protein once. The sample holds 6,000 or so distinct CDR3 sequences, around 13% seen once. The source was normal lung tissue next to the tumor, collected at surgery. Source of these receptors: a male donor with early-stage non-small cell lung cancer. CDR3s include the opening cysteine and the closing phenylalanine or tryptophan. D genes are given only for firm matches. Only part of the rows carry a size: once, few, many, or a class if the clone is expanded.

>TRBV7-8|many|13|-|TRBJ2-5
TGTGCCAGCAGCGACAGAGCGGGAGAGACCCAGTACTTC
CASSDRAGETQYF
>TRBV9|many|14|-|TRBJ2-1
TGTGCCAGCAGCGTAGGAGGCGGTTACAATGAGCAGTTCTTC
CASSVGGGYNEQFF
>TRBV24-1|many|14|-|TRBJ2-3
TGTGCCACCTCCGGACAGATCAGCACAGATACGCAGTATTTT
CATSGQISTDTQYF
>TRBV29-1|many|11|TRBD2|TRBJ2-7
TGCAGCGTTCGGGAGGTCTACGAGCAGTACTTC
CSVREVYEQYF
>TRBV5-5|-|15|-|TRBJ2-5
TGTGCCAGCAGCTTGAAGGTCAGTCGGCAAGAGACCCAGTACTTC
CASSLKVSRQETQYF
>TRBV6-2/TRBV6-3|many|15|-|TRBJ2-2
TGTGCCAGCAGAAGGTCGGGAGCAAGGACCGGGGAGCTGTTTTTT
CASRRSGARTGELFF
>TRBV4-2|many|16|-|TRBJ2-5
TGTGCCAGCAGCCAAGGCCCTACGGGAGCGGCAGAGACCCAGTACTTC
CASSQGPTGAAETQYF
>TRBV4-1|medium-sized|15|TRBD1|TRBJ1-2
TGCGCCAGCAGCCCCCCCCGGACAGGGGGCAACGGCTACACCTTC
CASSPPRTGGNGYTF
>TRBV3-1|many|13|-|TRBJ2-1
TGTGCCAGCAGCGGGGACCCAGACAATGAGCAGTTCTTC
CASSGDPDNEQFF
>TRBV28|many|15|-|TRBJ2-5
TGTGCCAGCAGTTTAAGCAGACGACAAAAAGAGACCCAGTACTTC
CASSLSRRQKETQYF
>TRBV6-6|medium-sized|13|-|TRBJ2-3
TGTGCCAGCAAACAAGGGGTTTCAGATACGCAGTATTTT
CASKQGVSDTQYF
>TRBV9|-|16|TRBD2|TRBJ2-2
TGTGCCAGCAGCGTGACTAGCGGGAGAAGCACCGGGGAGCTGTTTTTT
CASSVTSGRSTGELFF
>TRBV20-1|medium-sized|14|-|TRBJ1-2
TGCAGTGCCCAACCCCTCCAGGGTTCGTATGGCTACACCTTC
CSAQPLQGSYGYTF
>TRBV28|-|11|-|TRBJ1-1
TGTGCCAGCAGTAGGGCCCTTGAAGCTTTCTTT
CASSRALEAFF
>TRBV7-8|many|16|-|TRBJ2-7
TGTGCCAGCAGCTACCCTTACCAAGGGCTAGCCTACGAGCAGTACTTC
CASSYPYQGLAYEQYF
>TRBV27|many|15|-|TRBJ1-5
TGTGCCAGCAGTCGAGACAGGTCGCCGGGTCAGCCCCAGCATTTT
CASSRDRSPGQPQHF
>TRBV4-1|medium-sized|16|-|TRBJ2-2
TGCGCCAGCAGCCAAGATTTAGGGCAGCCCTACGGGGAGCTGTTTTTT
CASSQDLGQPYGELFF
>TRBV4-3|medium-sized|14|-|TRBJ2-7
TGCGCCAGCAGCCAAATGGGCAGGGTGGACGAGCAGTACTTC
CASSQMGRVDEQYF
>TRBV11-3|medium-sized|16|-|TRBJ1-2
TGTGCCAGCAGCTTATCGGGGACCGCTTCTATCTATGGCTACACCTTC
CASSLSGTASIYGYTF
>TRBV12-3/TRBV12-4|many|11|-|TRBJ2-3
TGTGCCAGTTCTAGCACAGATACGCAGTATTTT
CASSSTDTQYF
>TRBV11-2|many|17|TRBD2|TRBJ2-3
TGTGCCAGCAGCTTAGATGGACTAGCGGGAGATACAGATACGCAGTATTTT
CASSLDGLAGDTDTQYF
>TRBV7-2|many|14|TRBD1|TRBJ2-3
TGTGCCAGCAGCCGCTTGGGACAGGGGCGAGGCCCCCTTTTT
CASSRLGQGRGPLF
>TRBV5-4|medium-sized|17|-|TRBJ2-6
TGTGCCAGCAGCTCACAGGGTATTTACCCTGGGGCCAACGTCCTGACTTTC
CASSSQGIYPGANVLTF
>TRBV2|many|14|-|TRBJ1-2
TGTGCCAGCAGTGAAAGGCAGTCTAACTATGGCTACACCTTC
CASSERQSNYGYTF
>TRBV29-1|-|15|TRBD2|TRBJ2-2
TGCAGCGTTGAAGGTGTTAGCGGGAGGGACGGGGAGCTGTTTTTT
CSVEGVSGRDGELFF
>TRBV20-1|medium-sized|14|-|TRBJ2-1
TGCAGTGCTAGAGATCTTCAGGGCCTCAATGAGCAGTTCTTC
CSARDLQGLNEQFF
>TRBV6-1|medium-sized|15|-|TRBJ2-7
TGTGCCAGCAGTGTCAAGGGCGCCCATACCTACGAGCAGTACTTC
CASSVKGAHTYEQYF